A selection of T cell receptor beta chains follows, all from one sample in a study of blood T cell repertoires in COVID-19. Profiled with immunoSEQ multiplex PCR; TCRdb holds only in-frame clones, not every one. The sample yields around 100,000 clones, around four fifths seen once. The source material was peripheral blood. These receptors all come from a woman aged 65 to 85 with acute or convalescent COVID-19. Each CDR3 is given without its conserved first and last residue.

ASSLGTEYGYT TRBJ1-2 TRBV12-3/TRBV12-4
ASSGGTGGYNEQF TRBJ2-1 TRBV6-4
ASSLALLNYGYT TRBJ1-2 TRBV28
SASRAGRHTEAF TRBJ1-1 TRBV20-1
ASSLETGVGELF TRBJ2-2 TRBV5-8
ASSLNNRGGAF TRBJ1-1 TRBV27
ASSLATPDSLQTQY TRBJ2-5 TRBV3-1/TRBV3-2
ASSALGQGYNEQF TRBJ2-1 TRBV9
ASSLARLADSPLH TRBJ1-6 TRBV5-4
ATSRGADSYNEQF TRBJ2-1 TRBV15
ASSTSGTSGGQTQY TRBJ2-5 TRBV28
AGSRGSGNTIY TRBJ1-3 TRBV19
ASSIRSNEQF TRBJ2-1 TRBV19
ASSVESTDTQY TRBJ2-3 TRBV6-4
ASRRQAGSDTQY TRBJ2-3 TRBV6-5
ASSLTGEGTGELF TRBJ2-2 TRBV7-2
ASSELPTYNEQF TRBJ2-1 TRBV6-1
ASSLDSHQPQH TRBJ1-5 TRBV7-9
ASSFSSGRSTDTQY TRBJ2-3 TRBV7-2
ASSPGTVEAF TRBJ1-1 TRBV12-3/TRBV12-4
ASRGTGGHWLPQH TRBJ1-5 TRBV19
ASSVTGIGANVLT TRBJ2-6 TRBV9
AIRPGTGDEKLF TRBJ1-4 TRBV10-3
ASSQDWGDGYT TRBJ1-2 TRBV3-1/TRBV3-2
ASSQDGSGVGNHGYT TRBJ1-2 TRBV4-2
ASSKSLGTGNYGYT TRBJ1-2 TRBV19
ASSRTTGDGYT TRBJ1-2 TRBV13
ASSLALIETQY TRBJ2-5 TRBV5-1
ASSPAGTAKTGELF TRBJ2-2 TRBV7-3
ASSLGQTATNEKLF TRBJ1-4 TRBV5-5
ASARRGGKETQY TRBJ2-5 TRBV2
ASSLRPPGAEAF TRBJ1-1 TRBV19
ASSETSGATGELF TRBJ2-2 TRBV4-1
ASRKGAGDNSPLH TRBJ1-6 TRBV19
AFTQGLGQPQH TRBJ1-5 TRBV30
ASSLNAITDTQY TRBJ2-3 TRBV5-1
ASSVEGVQETQY TRBJ2-5 TRBV9
ASSLVAGDTEAF TRBJ1-1 TRBV5-1
ASRGTGFTEAF TRBJ1-1 TRBV28
ATYPAGGASNQPQH TRBJ1-5 TRBV15
ASSVEGSGNSPLH TRBJ1-6 TRBV9
ASSRVTGGFEKLF TRBJ1-4 TRBV11-2
ASSITDREGYGYT TRBJ1-2 TRBV19